One and the same sample provided the 18 T cell receptor beta chains below, sequenced in a study of metastatic and nonmetastatic thyroid tumors. Thyroid surgery was performed in patients who had received no treatment beforehand. TCRdb ran MiXCR on the PCR reads. The table has about 59,000 clones, more than 25% seen once. Input material: blood. All receptors derive from a female donor with papillary thyroid cancer or a benign thyroid nodule (not recorded which). Some clones in this sample may be carry-over from other donors' samples.

The rearrangement uses TRBV5-1 and TRBJ2-1; perhaps TRBD1 as D (6 bases). With 3 bases removed from V and 8 bases from J, the gap between germline ends came to 12 bases. CDR1 and CDR2 from the germline V gene are SGHRS and YFSETQ. The CDR3 is 13 amino acids. Here the CDR3 DNA reads TGCGCCAGCAGCTCACAGGGTAGGGATGAGCAGTTCTTC. It yields the protein CASSSQGRDEQFF.

V usage is TRBV20-1 and J usage is TRBJ2-7, with 9 bases that match TRBD2. There are 15 residues in the CDR3. Trimming at V came to 3 bases and at J to 0 bases, leaving 6 bases not matched to a gene. CDR1 DFQATT and CDR2 SNEGSKA come from the germline V gene (reference sequence). Written as DNA, the CDR3 is TGCAGTGCTAGTGGCGGGAGGGCGGACTCCTACGAGCAGTACTTC. Translated: CSASGGRADSYEQYF.

This clone was found a few times. An end of the junction does not agree with germline; a read error may underlie this. V gene TRBV6-5 combines with J gene TRBJ1-2; no reliable D call. The CDR3 is 13 amino acids. Germline lookup yields CDR1 MNHEY and CDR2 SVGAGI. The CDR3: CASIYPGSYGYTF. The CDR3 nucleotides are TGTGCCAGCATTTACCCCGGAAGCTATGGCTACACCTTC.

The chain combines TRBV12-3 or TRBV12-4 with TRBJ1-2, with D maybe TRBD1 (5 bases). V lost 6 bases and J lost 8, with 16 bases in between. The CDR3 extends over 13 amino acids. The CDR3 DNA follows: TGTGCCAGCAGCCCCCAAGGGGCTTGGGGCTACACCTTC. Its translation is CASSPQGAWGYTF.

This clone appeared a few times. The rearrangement links TRBV24-1 to TRBJ1-1; possible D gene TRBD1, 5 bases. Trimming shortened V by 8 bases and J by 4 bases, and 13 bases separated the two germline ends. Germline lookup yields CDR1 KGHDR and CDR2 SFDVKD. This CDR3 spans 13 amino acids. The CDR3 loop reads CATKKGFGTEAFF. CDR3 sequence (DNA): TGTGCCACCAAGAAGGGGTTCGGCACTGAAGCTTTCTTT.

This clone showed up just a few times. This chain links TRBV28 with TRBJ1-2; weak D call: TRBD1 (5 bases). The CDR3 is 14 amino acids. V dropped 3 bases and J dropped 4 bases, with 12 bases sitting between them. The V gene's germline CDR1 is MDHEN and CDR2 SYDVKM. The CDR3 reads CASSFGAGLYGYTF. The CDR3 bases are TGTGCCAGCAGTTTCGGGGCAGGGCTCTATGGCTACACCTTC.

This clone has ten or more counts. This chain's CDR3 is CASTPGGGAPYNEQFF. The CDR3, as DNA: TGTGCCAGCACTCCCGGGGGCGGGGCGCCGTACAATGAGCAGTTCTTC. V gene TRBV28 combines with J gene TRBJ2-1, with D perhaps TRBD1 or TRBD2 (6 bases each). There are 16 residues in the CDR3. Germline V gene lookup returns CDR1 MDHEN and CDR2 SYDVKM. The V gene lost 7 bases and the J gene lost 4 bases, with 20 bases spanning the gap.

This clone was counted only a few times. This sequence joins TRBV28 and TRBJ1-2; no reliable D call. The CDR3 runs to 11 residues. Germline CDR1 MDHEN, CDR2 SYDVKM. Trimming removed 3 bases from V and 4 bases from J, with 3 bases in between. The CDR3: CASSLAYGYTF. For the CDR3, the DNA is TGTGCCAGCAGTTTGGCCTATGGCTACACCTTC.

This chain joins TRBV28 and TRBJ2-2, with D tentatively TRBD1 or TRBD2 (6 bases each). Germline V gene sequence: CDR1 MDHEN, CDR2 SYDVKM. The CDR3 is made up of 16 amino acids. V lost 3 bases and J lost 1, with 12 bases in between. CDR3 protein: CASSFVGGQNTGELFF. DNA for the CDR3: TGTGCCAGCAGTTTTGTGGGGGGACAGAACACCGGGGAGCTGTTTTTT.

V is TRBV15 and J is TRBJ2-1; D possibly corresponds to TRBD1 (5 bases). Trimming shortened V by 0 bases and J by 5 bases, and 14 bases separated the two germline ends. The CDR3 has 16 amino acids. Germline CDR1 LNHNV, CDR2 YYDKDF (reference sequence). The DNA for the CDR3 is TGTGCCACCAGCAGAGATCTAAATGGGGCCAACAATGAGCAGTTCTTC. Translated: CATSRDLNGANNEQFF.

This clone has just a few counts. J is TRBJ2-1 and V is TRBV6-2 or TRBV6-3; TRBD2 aligns across 7 bases. Germline lookup yields CDR1 MNHEY and CDR2 SVGEGT. After removal of 8 bases from V and 10 bases from J, the junction contained 17 bases not matched to a gene. The CDR3 covers 15 residues. CDR3 protein: CASPRVGGGPREQFF. CDR3 sequence (DNA): TGTGCCAGCCCGAGGGTCGGGGGAGGGCCCCGGGAGCAGTTCTTC.

The gene calls are TRBV15 and TRBJ2-1; D is possibly TRBD1 (6 bases). The CDR3 runs to 16 residues. Germline V lookup: CDR1 LNHNV, CDR2 YYDKDF (reference sequence). V was pared by 4 bases and J by 0 bases, with 13 bases between. CDR3 nucleotide sequence: TGTGCCACCAGCAAAAACAGGGCTGGCTCCTACAATGAGCAGTTCTTC. Protein product: CATSKNRAGSYNEQFF.

The chain recombines TRBV7-2 with TRBJ1-2; tentative D call: TRBD1 (6 bases). The CDR3 has 15 amino acids. Trimming left V 2 bases short and J 6 bases short, with 16 bases between. Germline lookup yields CDR1 SGHTA and CDR2 FQGNSA. The CDR3 reads CASSLRWGGEDGYTF. The CDR3 DNA reads as TGTGCCAGCAGCTTAAGGTGGGGGGGCGAAGATGGCTACACCTTC.

The CDR3 nucleotides are TGTGCCAGCAGCTTAGCGCGTAAAGAGCAGTACTTC. Protein: CASSLARKEQYF. The V and J genes are TRBV7-2 and TRBJ2-7; D is uncertain. Trimming left V 0 bases short and J 7 bases short, with 7 bases between. This CDR3 has 12 amino acids. Per germline, CDR1 SGHTA and CDR2 FQGNSA.

The CDR3 region has the DNA TGTGCCAGTAGTATCAGGCACGCGAACACCGGGGAGCTGTTTTTT. Translated, it gives CASSIRHANTGELFF. The V gene is TRBV19, the J gene TRBJ2-2; D is unresolved. Germline CDR1 is LNHDA and CDR2 is SQIVND (reference sequence). CDR3 length: 15 residues. The ends were cut back, 3 bases at V and 0 bases at J, with 8 bases in the middle.

This clone was seen a few times. The J gene is TRBJ2-2, the V gene TRBV15; tentatively, D is TRBD2 (5 bases). Germline-derived CDR1 and CDR2 are LNHNV and YYDKDF (reference sequence). The CDR3 has 12 residues. V dropped 6 bases and J dropped 7 bases, with 9 bases sitting between them. CDR3 DNA: TGTGCCACCAGGCAAGCGGACGGGGAGCTGTTTTTT. It specifies CATRQADGELFF.

This chain connects TRBV11-3 to TRBJ1-3; no clear D gene. This CDR3 comprises 13 residues. The germline V gene encodes CDR1 SGHNT and CDR2 YENEEA. V was trimmed by 4 bases and J by 6 bases, leaving 10 bases between them. The CDR3 coding sequence is TGTGCCAGCAGCTCCTGTGGGGTAAACACCATATATTTT. It codes for CASSSCGVNTIYF.

This chain uses TRBV4-1 with TRBJ2-7, with TRBD1 matching 8 bases. Germline V lookup: CDR1 MGHRA, CDR2 YSYEKL. The CDR3 covers 15 residues. Unmatched junction bases numbered 7, after V lost 0 bases and J lost 6 bases. The DNA of the CDR3 is TGCGCCAGCAGCCAAGAGCCAGGGGGCGCGATCGAGCAGTACTTC. Its translation: CASSQEPGGAIEQYF.